What follows are 8 T cell receptor beta chains derived from one specimen sequenced in a study of human T cells and chemical hapten exposure. Each CDR3 protein is one row after TCRdb ran MiXCR on the RACE reads. Of 65,000 or so distinct CDR3 sequences in the sample, around 6.1% were seen once. The time point denotes: healthy volunteer bleed at 6 weeks. Total RNA came from unfractionated whole blood. Sequencing was carried out using whole blood. The receptors here all came from a female donor in good health. Some clones in this sample may be carry-over from other donors' samples.

This clonotype was counted ten times or more. This chain connects TRBV29-1 to TRBJ2-5, with 14 bases matching TRBD2. The CDR3 loop spans 16 amino acids. The V segment lost 7 bases and the J segment 4 bases; nucleotides outside the gene matches: 11. Germline loops: CDR1 SQVTM, CDR2 ANQGSEA. CDR3 residues: CSAHGTSGRGRETQYF. CDR3 in DNA: TGCAGCGCTCACGGGACTAGCGGGAGAGGGAGAGAGACCCAGTACTTC.

This clonotype has at least ten counts. The rearrangement links TRBV10-3 to TRBJ1-5; no definite D call. This CDR3 is 15 amino acids long. V was shortened by 2 bases and J by 0 bases, with 8 bases between the two germline ends. Germline V gives CDR1 ENHRY, CDR2 SYGVKD. For the CDR3, the DNA is TGTGCCATCAGTGAGAACACCTATAGCAATCAGCCCCAGCATTTT. Protein sequence: CAISENTYSNQPQHF.

V usage is TRBV24-1 and J usage is TRBJ2-7; 9 nucleotides agree with TRBD1. Looked up from germline, CDR1 is KGHDR and CDR2 is SFDVKD. Trimming at V came to 2 bases and at J to 5 bases, leaving 6 bases not matched to a gene. The CDR3 runs to 15 residues. CDR3: CATSDSGTGPHEQYF. CDR3 coding DNA: TGTGCCACCAGTGATTCCGGGACAGGGCCCCACGAGCAGTACTTC.

This clonotype was found a few times. This sequence joins TRBV12-3 or TRBV12-4 and TRBJ2-1; D not certain. With 7 bases removed from V and 5 bases from J, the gap between germline ends came to 18 bases. This CDR3 is 15 amino acids long. DNA for the CDR3: TGTGCCAGCACCATCTTTGGCGGACCGGACAATGAGCAGTTCTTC. Translation gives CASTIFGGPDNEQFF.

In its sample, this clonotype was seen many times. The CDR3 spells CASSMGGRARNEQFF. The CDR3 DNA reads TGTGCCAGTAGTATGGGGGGGAGGGCTCGGAATGAGCAGTTCTTC. The chain recombines TRBV19 with TRBJ2-1; 7 bases are a match to TRBD2. With V trimmed by 3 bases and J by 7 bases, 9 bases remained unmatched. CDR3 length: 15 residues. Germline V gene data show CDR1 as LNHDA and CDR2 as SQIVND (reference sequence).

V is TRBV19 and J is TRBJ1-2; perhaps TRBD1 as D (5 bases). Trimming stripped 7 bases from V and 2 bases from J, with 17 bases between. This CDR3 is 15 amino acids long. The V gene's germline CDR1 is LNHDA and CDR2 SQIVND (reference sequence). The CDR3, as DNA: TGTGCCAGTATCATCTCCTCCTCAGGGAACTATGGCTACACCTTC. It specifies CASIISSSGNYGYTF.

This clonotype was seen a handful of times. This sequence joins TRBV3-1 and TRBJ2-7; D uncertain. V was trimmed by 3 bases and J by 4 bases, leaving 7 bases between them. The CDR3 is 12 amino acids. The germline V gene has CDR1 LGHDT and CDR2 YNNKEL (reference sequence). CDR3: CASSQERYEQYF. The CDR3 DNA sequence: TGTGCCAGCAGCCAGGAAAGGTACGAGCAGTACTTC.

This clonotype was recorded a few times. The chain has TRBV3-1 and TRBJ1-3, with unresolved D. This CDR3 comprises 14 residues. The V and J ends lost 1 base and 2 bases respectively, with 6 bases between them. Germline values: CDR1 LGHDT, CDR2 YNNKEL (reference sequence). The CDR3 coding sequence is TGTGCCAGCAGCCAAGGGATCACTGGAAACACCATATATTTT. Its protein is CASSQGITGNTIYF.